Presented here are 18 T cell receptor beta chains from one specimen sequenced in a study of blood T cell repertoires in COVID-19. Assay used: immunoSEQ multiplex PCR; TCRdb lists only in-frame clones, some missing. Of hundreds of thousands of clones in the sample, approximately 85% were seen once. Sequencing used peripheral blood. All receptors come from a man aged 45 to 65 with active or convalescent COVID-19.

V and J are TRBV25-1 and TRBJ2-3, with 9 positions matching TRBD1. Germline CDR1 reads MGHDK; CDR2 reads SYGVNS. J gave up 0 bases and V 5 bases, and 12 bases lay outside the gene matches. The CDR3 spans 18 residues. CDR3 residues: CASSLTGGGDYSTDTQYF. DNA for the CDR3: TGTGCCAGCAGTCTGACAGGGGGAGGTGATTATAGCACAGATACGCAGTATTTT.

This chain uses TRBV15 with TRBJ1-2; no clear D gene. The CDR3 is 12 residues long. The germline CDR1 and CDR2 sequences are LNHNV and YYDKDF (reference sequence). Deletions cut 0 bases from V and 6 bases from J, with 5 bases between. The DNA for the CDR3 is TGTGCCACCAGCAGAGATCAGGATGGCTACACCTTC. Protein product: CATSRDQDGYTF.

V gene TRBV11-2 combines with J gene TRBJ2-7, with 8 nucleotides matching TRBD2. The ends lost 5 bases at V and 2 bases at J; junction bases unmatched: 8. Germline loops: CDR1 SGHAT, CDR2 FQNNGV. CDR3 size: 15 residues. CDR3 sequence (DNA): TGTGCCAGCAGCACACCTACTAGCGGTGCCTACGAGCAGTACTTC. Its protein product is CASSTPTSGAYEQYF.

This sequence joins TRBV28 and TRBJ2-7, with D unresolved. Trimming shortened V by 4 bases and J by 2 bases, and 9 bases separated the two germline ends. Germline V CDR1 and CDR2: MDHEN, SYDVKM. The CDR3 is 13 residues long. CDR3: CASSSRPAYEQYF. CDR3 coding DNA: TGTGCCAGCAGTTCTAGGCCAGCCTACGAGCAGTACTTC. The full variable domain, completed using reference TRBV28 and TRBJ2-7, is DVKVTQSSRYLVKRTGEKVFLECVQDMDHENMFWYRQDPGLGLRLIYFSYDVKMKEKGDIPEGYSVSREKKERFSLILESASTNQTSMYLCASSSRPAYEQYFGPGTRLTVT.

This clone came up a few times. This chain links TRBV30 with TRBJ1-2; TRBD1 matches at 10 bases. The CDR3 spans 18 residues. From germline, CDR1 is GTSNPN and CDR2 SVGIG (reference sequence). With 5 bases clipped from V and 1 base from J, the junction kept 16 bases outside the gene matches. The CDR3 loop is CAWERGPGQGRINYGYTF. The CDR3 DNA reads as TGTGCCTGGGAAAGGGGTCCGGGACAGGGGCGAATTAACTATGGCTACACCTTC.

The rearrangement uses TRBV19 and TRBJ1-5, with D perhaps TRBD1 (6 bases). V lost 1 base to trimming and J lost 0 bases, with 28 bases between them. The CDR3 consists of 22 residues. Germline V lookup: CDR1 LNHDA, CDR2 SQIVND (reference sequence). The CDR3 nucleotides are TGTGCCAGTAGTATAGTGGGTCGGACGACAGGAAGAATTTTTTTTAGCAATCAGCCCCAGCATTTT. This translates into CASSIVGRTTGRIFFSNQPQHF.

The chain recombines TRBV27 with TRBJ2-1, with 11 bases lining up with TRBD2. Germline lookup yields CDR1 MNHEY and CDR2 SMNVEV (reference sequence). V shed 5 bases and J 10 bases; nucleotides not matched to a gene: 10. This CDR3 comprises 15 residues. CDR3 sequence: CASSIIAGGGREQFF. The CDR3 DNA reads TGTGCCAGCAGTATTATAGCGGGAGGGGGGCGAGAGCAGTTCTTC.

The rearrangement links TRBV28 to TRBJ1-1; tentatively, D is TRBD1 (5 bases). V lost 3 bases and J lost 4, with 9 bases in between. Germline V gives CDR1 MDHEN, CDR2 SYDVKM. The CDR3 extends over 13 amino acids. CDR3 sequence: CASSLGGGTEAFF. The CDR3 bases are TGTGCCAGCAGTTTGGGGGGGGGCACTGAAGCTTTCTTT.

The J gene is TRBJ2-2, the V gene TRBV7-6; 13 positions match TRBD2. Trimming took 3 bases from V and 3 from J; bases not matched to a gene: 1. Germline V gene lookup returns CDR1 SGHVS and CDR2 FNYEAQ. This CDR3 spans 16 amino acids. Here the CDR3 reads CASSFGLAGDTGELFF. The DNA for the CDR3 is TGTGCCAGCAGCTTTGGACTAGCGGGAGACACCGGGGAGCTGTTTTTT.

The rearrangement links TRBV5-1 to TRBJ2-5; perhaps TRBD2 as D (5 bases). Germline V gene sequence: CDR1 SGHRS, CDR2 YFSETQ. The CDR3 covers 16 residues. V gave up 1 base and J gave up 4 bases, with 17 bases separating them. The CDR3: CASSLSDPAAGETQYF. The CDR3 bases are TGCGCCAGCAGCTTGTCGGACCCAGCTGCGGGAGAGACCCAGTACTTC.

This chain connects TRBV15 to TRBJ2-1; 10 positions match TRBD2. The CDR3 consists of 12 residues. Looked up from germline, CDR1 is LNHNV and CDR2 is YYDKDF (reference sequence). V lost 3 bases to trimming and J lost 14 bases; unmatched junction nucleotides: 4. As DNA, the CDR3 is TGTGCCACCAGCAGGGCTAGCGGGAGCGAGTTCTTC. It encodes CATSRASGSEFF.

CDR3 in DNA: TGTGCCAGCAGTTTAGCGAGGGACACTGAAGCTTTCTTT. Amino acids: CASSLARDTEAFF. The chain couples TRBV12-3 or TRBV12-4 to TRBJ1-1; D call uncertain. The CDR3 is made up of 13 amino acids. Trimming shortened V by 0 bases and J by 3 bases, and 5 bases separated the two germline ends.

The chain combines TRBV2 with TRBJ2-7; 9 bases fit TRBD2. V lost 7 bases, J lost 2 bases, and 9 bases stayed unmatched. This CDR3 has 15 residues. Germline assignment: CDR1 SNHLY and CDR2 FYNNEI. The CDR3 region has the DNA TGTGCCAGCAATGACCCAGCGGGAGGTCCCTACGAGCAGTACTTC. Encoded protein: CASNDPAGGPYEQYF.

V usage is TRBV11-2 and J usage is TRBJ2-1; D might be TRBD2 (6 bases). Trimming left V 6 bases short and J 8 bases short, with 17 bases between. The germline V gene has CDR1 SGHAT and CDR2 FQNNGV. The length of the CDR3 is 14 residues. The CDR3 reads CASRKVRELHEQFF. For the CDR3, the DNA is TGTGCCAGCAGAAAGGTTCGGGAGTTACATGAGCAGTTCTTC.

The V gene is TRBV12-3 or TRBV12-4, the J gene TRBJ2-4, with a possible D match to TRBD1 (6 bases). The CDR3 length is 13 residues. The germline V and J ends were trimmed by 3 bases and 6 bases, with 9 bases remaining between them. The CDR3 sequence: CASSLGTINIQYF. The CDR3 DNA is TGTGCCAGCAGTTTGGGGACAATAAACATTCAGTACTTC.

The rearrangement uses TRBV6-5 and TRBJ2-7; TRBD1 is a possible D gene (6 bases). CDR3 length: 15 amino acids. Germline CDR1 MNHEY, CDR2 SVGAGI. V was pared by 2 bases and J by 2 bases, with 13 bases between. The CDR3 loop reads CASSYLGAGTYEQYF. In nucleotides, the CDR3 is TGTGCCAGCAGTTACCTGGGGGCAGGAACCTACGAGCAGTACTTC.

This chain uses TRBV4-1 with TRBJ1-3; D gene uncertain. The germline CDR1 and CDR2 sequences are MGHRA and YSYEKL. V was cut by 1 base and J by 0 bases, with 13 bases left in between. The CDR3 is 17 amino acids. This CDR3 reads CASSQGVHGDSGNTIYF. As DNA, the CDR3 is TGCGCCAGCAGCCAAGGGGTTCACGGAGACTCTGGAAACACCATATATTTT.

This chain joins TRBV6-6 and TRBJ2-7; D is unresolved. Germline CDR1 reads MNHNY; CDR2 reads SVGAGI (reference sequence). The CDR3 runs to 13 residues. Between the trimmed V and J ends, which lost 3 bases and 0 bases, there was a span of 6 bases. This CDR3 is CASSYGNSYEQYF. The CDR3 nucleotides read TGTGCCAGCAGTTATGGCAACTCCTACGAGCAGTACTTC.